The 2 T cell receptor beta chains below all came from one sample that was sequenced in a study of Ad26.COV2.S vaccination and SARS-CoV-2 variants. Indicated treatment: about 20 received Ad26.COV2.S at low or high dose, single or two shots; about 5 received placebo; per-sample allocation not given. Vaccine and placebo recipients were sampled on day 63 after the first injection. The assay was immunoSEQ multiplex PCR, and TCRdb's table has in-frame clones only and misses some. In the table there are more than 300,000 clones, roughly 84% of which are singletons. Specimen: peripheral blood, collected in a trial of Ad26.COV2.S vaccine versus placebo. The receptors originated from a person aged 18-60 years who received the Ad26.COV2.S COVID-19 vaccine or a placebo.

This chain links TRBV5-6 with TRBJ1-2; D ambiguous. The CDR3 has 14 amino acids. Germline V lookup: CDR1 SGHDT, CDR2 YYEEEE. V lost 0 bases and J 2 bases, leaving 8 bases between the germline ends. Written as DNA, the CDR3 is TGTGCCAGCAGCTTGGTTAACACGAACTATGGCTACACCTTC. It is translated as CASSLVNTNYGYTF.

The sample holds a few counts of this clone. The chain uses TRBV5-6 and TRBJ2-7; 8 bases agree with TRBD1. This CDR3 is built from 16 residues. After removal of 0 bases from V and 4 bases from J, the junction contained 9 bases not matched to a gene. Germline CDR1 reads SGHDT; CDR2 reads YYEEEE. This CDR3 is CASSLVGQAHRYEQYF. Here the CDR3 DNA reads TGTGCCAGCAGCTTGGTGGGACAGGCCCATCGGTACGAGCAGTACTTC.